One and the same sample provided the 11 T cell receptor beta chains below, sequenced in a study of graft-versus-host responses after intestinal transplantation. Here immunoSEQ multiplex PCR was the method, and the copy in TCRdb shows in-frame clones only, minus some. The sample holds some 77,000 clones, 92% seen once. The sequences come from PBMCs, collected 98 days after intestinal transplantation. The receptors were sampled from a human patient who received an intestinal transplant, so some T cells may come from the graft donor.

Remarks on this clone: Other DNA sequences in the same sample also yield this CDR3. The V gene is TRBV28, the J gene TRBJ2-4; 7 bases are a match to TRBD2. Germline CDR1 MDHEN, CDR2 SYDVKM. The CDR3 spans 14 residues. V lost 5 bases, J lost 7 bases, and 8 bases stayed unmatched. CDR3 sequence reads: CASSAAGGGNIQYF. DNA for the CDR3: TGTGCCAGCAGTGCTGCCGGGGGAGGGAACATTCAGTACTTC. Based on the CDR3 plus reference TRBV28 and TRBJ2-4, the full variable domain is DVKVTQSSRYLVKRTGEKVFLECVQDMDHENMFWYRQDPGLGLRLIYFSYDVKMKEKGDIPEGYSVSREKKERFSLILESASTNQTSMYLCASSAAGGGNIQYFGAGTRLSVL.

This chain joins TRBV2 and TRBJ1-6; 7 nucleotides align to TRBD1. CDR1 and CDR2 from the germline V gene are SNHLY and FYNNEI. This CDR3 is 14 amino acids long. The V gene end was trimmed by 6 bases and the J gene end by 8 bases; junction bases not matched to a gene: 7. CDR3 region: CASRGTGEYSPLHF. The CDR3 DNA is TGTGCCAGCAGGGGAACAGGGGAGTATTCACCCCTCCACTTT.

The chain couples TRBV5-1 to TRBJ1-4, with 9 nucleotides matching TRBD1. The CDR3 is made up of 14 amino acids. Germline CDR1 and CDR2: SGHRS and YFSETQ. Trimming at V came to 4 bases and at J to 8 bases, leaving 6 bases not matched to a gene. CDR3 protein: CASSQTGGGEKLFF. Here the CDR3 DNA reads TGCGCCAGCAGCCAGACAGGGGGAGGGGAAAAACTGTTTTTT.

The chain is built from TRBV19 and TRBJ2-1; no reliable D call. The CDR3 spans 16 residues. Trimming took 0 bases from V and 1 from J, leaving 10 bases between them. Germline CDR1 is LNHDA and CDR2 is SQIVND (reference sequence). For the CDR3, the DNA is TGTGCCAGTAGTATAGAATTTGCCAGGTCCTACAATGAGCAGTTCTTC. Protein: CASSIEFARSYNEQFF. Full variable domain (remainder filled in from reference TRBV19 and TRBJ2-1): DGGITQSPKYLFRKEGQNVTLSCEQNLNHDAMYWYRQDPGQGLRLIYYSQIVNDFQKGDIAEGYSVSREKKESFPLTVTSAQKNPTAFYLCASSIEFARSYNEQFFGPGTRLTVL.

The chain uses TRBV11-2 and TRBJ1-1; D is unresolved. The CDR3 covers 11 residues. With 2 bases removed from V and 10 bases from J, the gap between germline ends came to 8 bases. Per germline, CDR1 SGHAT and CDR2 FQNNGV. CDR3: CASSLTGGAFF. For the CDR3, the DNA is TGTGCCAGCAGCTTAACCGGCGGAGCTTTCTTT.

The rearrangement joins TRBV5-1 to TRBJ2-5; D not resolved. V dropped 0 bases and J dropped 1 base, with 10 bases sitting between them. The V gene's germline CDR1 is SGHRS and CDR2 YFSETQ. The CDR3 runs to 15 residues. The CDR3 here is CASSLASQPQETQYF. CDR3 nucleotides: TGCGCCAGCAGCTTGGCCTCTCAGCCCCAAGAGACCCAGTACTTC.

This clone was seen more than once but under ten times. The chain carries TRBV6-5 and TRBJ2-1; 10 bases match TRBD2. Per germline, CDR1 MNHEY and CDR2 SVGAGI. The CDR3 runs to 15 residues. The V segment lost 5 bases and the J segment 4 bases; nucleotides outside the gene matches: 5. The CDR3 nucleotides read TGTGCCAGCAGTAAACTAGCGGGATCGTACAATGAGCAGTTCTTC. It yields the protein CASSKLAGSYNEQFF.

This clone appeared a single time. The sample has other DNA sequences that encode this CDR3 too. This chain uses TRBV4-1 with TRBJ1-5, with TRBD1 matching over 11 bases. Trimming removed 0 bases from V and 4 bases from J; junction bases left unmatched: 5. The CDR3 sequence is 17 residues long. CDR1 and CDR2 (germline): MGHRA, YSYEKL. CDR3 sequence (DNA): TGCGCCAGCAGCCAAGATCCGGGACAGGGGGGAAATCAGCCCCAGCATTTT. The encoded protein is CASSQDPGQGGNQPQHF.

The genes are TRBV7-9 and TRBJ1-1; 8 nucleotides align to TRBD1. This CDR3 spans 15 amino acids. The J segment lost 3 bases and the V segment lost 5 bases, leaving 8 bases of the junction unmatched. Per germline, CDR1 SEHNR and CDR2 FQNEAQ (reference sequence). The DNA of the CDR3 is TGTGCCAGCAGCCTATCGACAGGGGAATACACTGAAGCTTTCTTT. Residues: CASSLSTGEYTEAFF.

Of note for this clone: Sequence at one end of the junction differs from germline and may be a read error. The V and J genes are TRBV7-7 and TRBJ2-2; 7 bases agree with TRBD1. The CDR3 contains 14 residues. Looked up from germline, CDR1 is SSHAT and CDR2 is FNYEAQ (reference sequence). The CDR3, as DNA: TGTGCTAGCAGCTTTGGGACAGAGGGCGGGGAGCTGTTTTTT. Protein product: CASSFGTEGGELFF.

V and J are TRBV12-5 and TRBJ1-4; 7 bases map to TRBD1. The CDR3 is made up of 14 amino acids. Losses at the gene ends were 5 bases for V and 8 bases for J; bases not matched to a gene: 8. From germline, CDR1 is LGHNT and CDR2 FRNRAP. The CDR3 DNA sequence: TGTGCTAGTGGTCCTCGACAGGGTGGAGAAAAACTGTTTTTT. This sequence encodes CASGPRQGGEKLFF.